This T cell receptor beta chain was identified in a study of regulatory T cells in long-lasting Graves disease. This CDR3 region has 15 residues. J was trimmed by 4 bases and V by 6 bases; bases with no gene match: 6. This clonotype has ten or more counts. Sample time point: newly diagnosed GD, antithyroid drugs for less than 3 months. PBMCs provided the RNA from which the TCR library was made. iRepertoire HTBI primers and Arm-PCR of CDR3 regions built TCR beta libraries. TCRdb itself ran the multiplex PCR reads through MiXCR, one entry per CDR3 protein. In the table there are just over 600,000 distinct CDR3 sequences, 16% of which are singletons. These records were also assigned to another study, of T cells in Graves' hyperthyroidism and ophthalmopathy.

The sample was peripheral blood mononuclear cells (PBMCs), taken at new diagnosis, from a patient treated with antithyroid drugs. The TCR comes from a woman aged 25-40 years with Graves disease. The rearrangement joins TRBV12-3 or TRBV12-4 to TRBJ1-5; 10 nucleotides align to TRBD1. The CDR3 region has the DNA TGTGCCAGCAGCGGGGACAGGGGACCGAATCAGCCCCAGCATTTT. As protein: CASSGDRGPNQPQHF.